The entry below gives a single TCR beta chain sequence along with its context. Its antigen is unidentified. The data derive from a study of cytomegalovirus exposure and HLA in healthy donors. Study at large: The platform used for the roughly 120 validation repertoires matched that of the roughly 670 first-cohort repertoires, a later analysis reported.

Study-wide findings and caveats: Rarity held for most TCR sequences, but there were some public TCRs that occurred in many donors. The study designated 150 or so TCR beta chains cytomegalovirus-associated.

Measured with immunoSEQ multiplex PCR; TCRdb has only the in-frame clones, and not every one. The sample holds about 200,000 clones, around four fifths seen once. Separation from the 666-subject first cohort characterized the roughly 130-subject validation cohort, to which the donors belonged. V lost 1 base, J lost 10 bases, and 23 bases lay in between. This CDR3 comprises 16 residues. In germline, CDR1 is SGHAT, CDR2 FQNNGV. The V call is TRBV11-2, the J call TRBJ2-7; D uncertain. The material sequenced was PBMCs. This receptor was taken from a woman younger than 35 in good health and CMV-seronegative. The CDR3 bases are TGTGCCAGCAGCTTAGTTCTTCCCGAGACCGCTATCCCCCAGTACTTC. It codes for CASSLVLPETAIPQYF. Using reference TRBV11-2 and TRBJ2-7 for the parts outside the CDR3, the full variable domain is EAGVAQSPRYKIIEKRQSVAFWCNPISGHATLYWYQQILGQGPKLLIQFQNNGVVDDSQLPKDRFSAERLKGVDSTLKIQPAKLEDSAVYLCASSLVLPETAIPQYFGPGTRLTVT.